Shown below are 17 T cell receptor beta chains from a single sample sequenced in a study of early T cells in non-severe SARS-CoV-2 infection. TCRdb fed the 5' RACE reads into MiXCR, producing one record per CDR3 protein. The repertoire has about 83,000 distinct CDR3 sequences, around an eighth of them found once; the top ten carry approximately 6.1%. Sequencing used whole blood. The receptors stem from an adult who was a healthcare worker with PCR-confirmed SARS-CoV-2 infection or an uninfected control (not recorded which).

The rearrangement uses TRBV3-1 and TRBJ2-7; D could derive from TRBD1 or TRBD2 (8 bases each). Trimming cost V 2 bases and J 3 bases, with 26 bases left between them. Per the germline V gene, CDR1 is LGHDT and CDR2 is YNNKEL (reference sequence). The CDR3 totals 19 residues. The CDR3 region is CASSQRGQGFSGSFYEQYF. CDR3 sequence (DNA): TGTGCCAGCAGCCAAAGAGGACAGGGCTTCAGCGGGAGTTTCTACGAGCAGTACTTC.

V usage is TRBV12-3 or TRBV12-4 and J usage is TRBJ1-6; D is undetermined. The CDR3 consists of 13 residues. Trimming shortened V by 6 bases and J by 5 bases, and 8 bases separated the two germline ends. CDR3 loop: CASSRNHNSPLHF. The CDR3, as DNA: TGTGCCAGCAGCAGGAACCATAATTCACCCCTCCACTTT.

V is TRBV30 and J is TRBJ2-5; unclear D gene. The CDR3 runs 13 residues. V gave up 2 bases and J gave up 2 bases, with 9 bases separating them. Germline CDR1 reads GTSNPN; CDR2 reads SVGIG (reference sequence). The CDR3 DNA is TGTGCCTGGAGTTACGTCTCACAAGAGACCCAGTACTTC. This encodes CAWSYVSQETQYF.

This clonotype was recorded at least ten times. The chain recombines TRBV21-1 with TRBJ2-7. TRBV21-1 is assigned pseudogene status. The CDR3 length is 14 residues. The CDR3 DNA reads TGTGCCAGCAGCAAAGTAAGCTTCCCCTACGAGCAGTACTTC. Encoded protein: CASSKVSFPYEQYF.

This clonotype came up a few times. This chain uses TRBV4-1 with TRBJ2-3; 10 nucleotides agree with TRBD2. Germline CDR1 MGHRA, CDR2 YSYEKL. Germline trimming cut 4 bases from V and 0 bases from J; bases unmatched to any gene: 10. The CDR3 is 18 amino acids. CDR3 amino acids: CASSPGLAGAISTDTQYF. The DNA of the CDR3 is TGCGCCAGCAGCCCAGGGCTAGCGGGGGCAATTAGCACAGATACGCAGTATTTT.

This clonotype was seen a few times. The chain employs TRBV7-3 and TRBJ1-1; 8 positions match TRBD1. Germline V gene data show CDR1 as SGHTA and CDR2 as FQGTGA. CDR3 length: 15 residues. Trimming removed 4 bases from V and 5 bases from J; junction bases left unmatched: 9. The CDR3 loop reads CASSSPTGGKTEAFF. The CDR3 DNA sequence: TGTGCCAGCAGCTCACCTACAGGGGGTAAGACTGAAGCTTTCTTT.

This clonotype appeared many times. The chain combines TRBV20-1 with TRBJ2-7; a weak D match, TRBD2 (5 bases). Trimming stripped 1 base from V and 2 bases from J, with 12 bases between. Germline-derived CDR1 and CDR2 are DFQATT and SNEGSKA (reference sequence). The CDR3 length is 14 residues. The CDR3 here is CSARAPAGTYEQYF. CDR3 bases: TGCAGTGCTAGAGCTCCTGCGGGCACCTACGAGCAGTACTTC.

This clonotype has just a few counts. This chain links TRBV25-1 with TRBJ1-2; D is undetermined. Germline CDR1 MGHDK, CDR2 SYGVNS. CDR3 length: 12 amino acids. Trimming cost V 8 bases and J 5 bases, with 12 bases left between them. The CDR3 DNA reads TGTGCCAGCTGGAGGGCGGGTTATGGCTACACCTTC. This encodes CASWRAGYGYTF.

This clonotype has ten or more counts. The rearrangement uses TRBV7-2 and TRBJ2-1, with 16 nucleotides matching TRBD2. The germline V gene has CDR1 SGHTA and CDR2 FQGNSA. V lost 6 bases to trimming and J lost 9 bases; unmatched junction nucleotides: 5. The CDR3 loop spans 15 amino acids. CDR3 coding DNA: TGTGCCAGCAGGCCCGGGACTAGCGGGAGGGGTGAGCAGTTCTTC. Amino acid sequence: CASRPGTSGRGEQFF.

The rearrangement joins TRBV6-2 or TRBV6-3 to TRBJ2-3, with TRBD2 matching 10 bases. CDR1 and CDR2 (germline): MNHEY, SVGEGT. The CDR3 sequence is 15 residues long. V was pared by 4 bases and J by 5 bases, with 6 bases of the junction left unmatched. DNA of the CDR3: TGTGCCAGCAGTTCCGGGACTAGCGTCGGAGATACGCAGTATTTT. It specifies CASSSGTSVGDTQYF.

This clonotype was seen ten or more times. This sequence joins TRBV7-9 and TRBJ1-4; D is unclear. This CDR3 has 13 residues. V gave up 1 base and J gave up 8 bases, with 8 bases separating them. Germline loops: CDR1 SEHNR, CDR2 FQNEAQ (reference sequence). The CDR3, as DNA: TGTGCCAGCAGCTTAGTCGGCGGGGAAAAACTGTTTTTT. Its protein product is CASSLVGGEKLFF. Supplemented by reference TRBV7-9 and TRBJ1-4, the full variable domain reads DTGVSQNPRHKITKRGQNVTFRCDPISEHNRLYWYRQTLGQGPEFLTYFQNEAQLEKSRLLSDRFSAERPKGSFSTLEIQRTEQGDSAMYLCASSLVGGEKLFFGSGTQLSVL.

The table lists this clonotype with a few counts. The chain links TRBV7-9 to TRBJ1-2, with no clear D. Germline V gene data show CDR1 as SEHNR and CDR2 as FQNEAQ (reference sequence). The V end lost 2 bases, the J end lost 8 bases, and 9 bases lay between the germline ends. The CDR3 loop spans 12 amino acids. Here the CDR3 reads CASSLSGSGYTF. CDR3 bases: TGTGCCAGCAGCTTAAGTGGATCCGGCTACACCTTC.

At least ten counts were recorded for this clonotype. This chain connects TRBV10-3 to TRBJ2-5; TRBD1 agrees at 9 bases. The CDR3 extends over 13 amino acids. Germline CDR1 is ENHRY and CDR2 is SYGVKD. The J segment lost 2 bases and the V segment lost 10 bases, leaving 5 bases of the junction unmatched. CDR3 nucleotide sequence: TGTGCCACTGGGACAGGGCTGCAAGAGACCCAGTACTTC. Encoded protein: CATGTGLQETQYF.

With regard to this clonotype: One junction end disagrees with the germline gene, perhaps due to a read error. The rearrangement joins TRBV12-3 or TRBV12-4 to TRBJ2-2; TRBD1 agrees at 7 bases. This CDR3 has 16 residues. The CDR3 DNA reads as TGTGCCAGCAGTTTACCATGGCAGGGGGACACCGGGGAGCTGCTTTTT. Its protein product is CASSLPWQGDTGELLF.

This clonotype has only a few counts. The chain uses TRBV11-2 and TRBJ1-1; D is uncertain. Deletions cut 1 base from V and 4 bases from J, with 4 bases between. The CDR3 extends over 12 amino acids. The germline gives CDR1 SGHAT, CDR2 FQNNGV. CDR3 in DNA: TGTGCCAGCAGCTTAGGAATCACTGAAGCTTTCTTT. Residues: CASSLGITEAFF. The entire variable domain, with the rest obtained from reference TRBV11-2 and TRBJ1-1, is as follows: EAGVAQSPRYKIIEKRQSVAFWCNPISGHATLYWYQQILGQGPKLLIQFQNNGVVDDSQLPKDRFSAERLKGVDSTLKIQPAKLEDSAVYLCASSLGITEAFFGQGTRLTVV.

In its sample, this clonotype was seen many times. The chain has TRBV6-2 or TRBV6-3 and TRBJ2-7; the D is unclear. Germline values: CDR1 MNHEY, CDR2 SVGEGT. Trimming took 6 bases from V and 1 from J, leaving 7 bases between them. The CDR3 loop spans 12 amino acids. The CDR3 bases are TGTGCCAGCAGGGCCCGTTCCTACGAGCAGTACTTC. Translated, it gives CASRARSYEQYF.

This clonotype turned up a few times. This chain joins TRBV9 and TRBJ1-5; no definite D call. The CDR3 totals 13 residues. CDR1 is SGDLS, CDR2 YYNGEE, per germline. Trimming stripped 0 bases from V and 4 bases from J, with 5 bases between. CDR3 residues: CASSVAANQPQHF. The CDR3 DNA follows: TGTGCCAGCAGCGTAGCAGCGAATCAGCCCCAGCATTTT. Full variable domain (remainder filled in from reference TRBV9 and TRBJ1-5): DSGVTQTPKHLITATGQRVTLRCSPRSGDLSVYWYQQSLDQGLQFLIQYYNGEERAKGNILERFSAQQFPDLHSELNLSSLELGDSALYFCASSVAANQPQHFGDGTRLSIL.